This TCR beta chain was obtained from a study of shared clonotypes between healthy human individuals. In regard to this clone: Its antigen is still unknown.

CDR3 length equals 13 residues. Germline V gene sequence: CDR1 MDHEN, CDR2 SYDVKM. The ends were cut back, 6 bases at V and 2 bases at J, with 5 bases in the middle. An assay was performed, and its level was deep. The method was immunoSEQ multiplex PCR; TCRdb's version includes in-frame clones alone and lacks a portion of them. The sample carries some 980,000 clones, around three quarters recorded once. Researchers partitioned CD4+ cells into CD45RA+ naive and CD45RA-negative memory subsets. Study-wide results and caveats: Shared across a few donors were around 5% of the naive CD4 clonotypes.

The chain carries TRBV28 and TRBJ2-6; D is ambiguous. Sequences were obtained from memory CD4+ T cells sorted from blood. Stated subset: CD45RA-negative fraction. This clonotype was sampled from a man in his late teens or twenties in good health. CDR3 nucleotides: TGTGCCAGCAGGGTTCCTGGGGCCAACGTCCTGACTTTC. Encoded protein: CASRVPGANVLTF.